Here is one TCR beta chain with its context. Antigen specificity is unknown. V was clipped by 9 bases and J by 0 bases, with 14 bases between them. CDR1 is SGHTA, CDR2 FQGNSA, per germline. CDR3 size: 14 residues. This specimen comes from a study of cytomegalovirus exposure and HLA in healthy donors. Study-level background: Clustering assigned 81% of the 350 to 400 genotyped donors to the Caucasian-associated ancestry cluster.

Regarding the study as a whole: V- and J-gene trimming in TCR beta was tied to a missense DCLRE1C variant by an analysis performed later. Overall, around 160 TCR beta chains were annotated as cytomegalovirus-associated.

The primer mix had 60 Vbeta and 13 Jbeta primers. How the authors handled the data: A follow-up analysis tallied 73 million or so unique TCR beta chains, roughly 11 million shared. Measured with immunoSEQ multiplex PCR; TCRdb has only the in-frame clones, and not every one. The V and J calls and the clone size are those of that table, but D and trimming were determined from the DNA. The sample carries around 190,000 clones, roughly 75% recorded once. What was sequenced was PBMCs. The chain links TRBV7-2 to TRBJ1-2, with D possibly matching TRBD1 (5 bases). This TCR came from a middle-aged man in good health and CMV-seronegative. The DNA of the CDR3 is TGTGCCAGAACTGGACAAAAATCTAACTATGGCTACACCTTC. Translating it yields CARTGQKSNYGYTF.